One and the same sample provided the 25 T cell receptor beta chains below, sequenced in a study of ipilimumab plus nivolumab after autologous stem cell transplantation. Libraries were prepared by immunoSEQ multiplex PCR; TCRdb keeps only in-frame clonotypes and omits some of them. The sample holds 15,000 to 20,000 clones; over 60% are singletons and the top ten take less than 25%. The material was PBMCs, obtained in a trial of ipilimumab plus nivolumab as post-transplant consolidation. The source of these receptors is a male donor with diffuse large B-cell lymphoma.

This chain joins TRBV10-3 and TRBJ1-2; D remains unclear. V was cut by 0 bases and J by 6 bases, with 14 bases left in between. Germline CDR1 and CDR2: ENHRY and SYGVKD. The CDR3 sequence is 15 residues long. CDR3 loop: CAISESAENYHGYTF. The DNA of the CDR3 is TGTGCCATCAGTGAGTCGGCCGAGAACTACCATGGCTACACCTTC.

The chain uses TRBV9 and TRBJ1-2; 8 nucleotides match TRBD1. Germline V gene lookup returns CDR1 SGDLS and CDR2 YYNGEE. The length of the CDR3 is 13 residues. V lost 3 bases, J lost 5 bases, and 3 bases stayed unmatched. CDR3 bases: TGTGCCAGCAGCGGAGGGACAGGTTATGGCTACACCTTC. Protein product: CASSGGTGYGYTF.

This rearrangement joins TRBV27 to TRBJ1-4, with D unclear. The germline V gene encodes CDR1 MNHEY and CDR2 SMNVEV (reference sequence). Trimming took off 10 bases at V and 8 bases at J, with 20 bases between the two ends. The CDR3 contains 14 residues. CDR3 protein: CATRSSWNGEKLFF. The CDR3 nucleotides read TGTGCCACCAGGTCCAGTTGGAACGGGGAAAAACTGTTTTTT. Together with reference TRBV27 and TRBJ1-4, the CDR3 gives the full variable domain: EAQVTQNPRYLITVTGKKLTVTCSQNMNHEYMSWYRQDPGLGLRQIYYSMNVEVTDKGDVPEGYKVSRKEKRNFPLILESPSPNQTSLYFCATRSSWNGEKLFFGSGTQLSVL.

The chain uses TRBV19 and TRBJ1-4; D is possibly TRBD1 (5 bases). Germline loops: CDR1 LNHDA, CDR2 SQIVND (reference sequence). Trimming took 3 bases from V and 8 from J, leaving 16 bases between them. The length of the CDR3 is 15 residues. CDR3: CASSIIPGIREKLFF. CDR3 bases: TGTGCCAGTAGTATCATTCCAGGGATTCGGGAAAAACTGTTTTTT.

The chain uses TRBV6-5 and TRBJ1-2, with TRBD1 as a possible D gene (5 bases). CDR3 length: 13 amino acids. CDR1 MNHEY and CDR2 SVGAGI come from the germline V gene. V was shortened by 0 bases and J by 4 bases, with 6 bases between the two germline ends. The CDR3 is CASSYSGGYGYTF. In DNA form, the CDR3 reads TGTGCCAGCAGTTACTCTGGGGGCTATGGCTACACCTTC.

Here the CDR3 reads CASSPRPGGDQPQHF. For the CDR3, the DNA is TGTGCCAGTAGCCCACGGCCGGGAGGGGATCAGCCCCAGCATTTT. V is TRBV19 and J is TRBJ1-5, with D possibly TRBD1 on 5 matching bases. This CDR3 is built from 15 residues. Trimming took off 6 bases at V and 5 bases at J, with 17 bases between the two ends. In germline, CDR1 is LNHDA, CDR2 SQIVND (reference sequence). Full variable domain (remainder filled in from reference TRBV19 and TRBJ1-5): DGGITQSPKYLFRKEGQNVTLSCEQNLNHDAMYWYRQDPGQGLRLIYYSQIVNDFQKGDIAEGYSVSREKKESFPLTVTSAQKNPTAFYLCASSPRPGGDQPQHFGDGTRLSIL.

The rearrangement uses TRBV19 and TRBJ1-4, with a tentative D call TRBD1 (5 bases). Germline values: CDR1 LNHDA, CDR2 SQIVND (reference sequence). Trimming shortened V by 6 bases and J by 3 bases, and 14 bases separated the two germline ends. This CDR3 has 15 residues. The CDR3 region has the DNA TGTGCCAGTAGGGGGACGGCGCCGGCTAATGAAAAACTGTTTTTT. Its protein product is CASRGTAPANEKLFF.

This clone was detected once. The V call is TRBV20-1, the J call TRBJ2-5; 7 bases match TRBD2. This CDR3 has 11 residues. Germline V lookup: CDR1 DFQATT, CDR2 SNEGSKA (reference sequence). The ends lost 5 bases at V and 4 bases at J; junction bases unmatched: 1. The DNA for the CDR3 is TGCAGTGCTTGGGGGGGAGAGACCCAGTACTTC. This encodes CSAWGGETQYF.

The rearrangement uses TRBV29-1 and TRBJ1-2; 7 bases are a match to TRBD1. V dropped 3 bases and J dropped 8; count of bases not matched to a gene: 6. From germline, CDR1 is SQVTM and CDR2 ANQGSEA. CDR3 length: 12 residues. In nucleotides, the CDR3 is TGCAGCGTTGATCGCAGGGGGAGCGGCTACACCTTC. Protein product: CSVDRRGSGYTF.

This clone was seen a few times. One junction end does not reproduce the germline sequence, and a read error may be involved. This sequence joins TRBV7-9 and TRBJ2-2; 9 bases align to TRBD1. Germline V lookup: CDR1 SEHNR, CDR2 FQNEAQ (reference sequence). The CDR3 runs 10 residues. The chain's CDR3 is CASSSRDRVF. The CDR3 DNA reads as TGTGCCAGCAGCAGCCGGGACAGGGTTTTT.

The rearrangement joins TRBV7-6 to TRBJ2-7; 9 bases match TRBD2. Losses at the gene ends were 3 bases for V and 5 bases for J; bases not matched to a gene: 2. The CDR3 runs to 13 residues. Germline V gene sequence: CDR1 SGHVS, CDR2 FNYEAQ. The CDR3 nucleotides read TGTGCCAGCAGCTTGGGACTAGCCGACGAGCAGTACTTC. Amino acid sequence: CASSLGLADEQYF. The whole variable domain, remainder taken from reference TRBV7-6 and TRBJ2-7, is GAGVSQSPRYKVTKRGQDVALRCDPISGHVSLYWYRQALGQGPEFLTYFNYEAQQDKSGLPNDRFSAERPEGSISTLTIQRTEQRDSAMYRCASSLGLADEQYFGPGTRLTVT.

The V and J genes are TRBV29-1 and TRBJ2-7, with 9 bases lining up with TRBD2. Trimming at V came to 1 base and at J to 5 bases, leaving 6 bases not matched to a gene. The germline gives CDR1 SQVTM, CDR2 ANQGSEA. This CDR3 region has 14 residues. The DNA for the CDR3 is TGCAGCGTTGAAGGGGCGGGGGGGCGAGACGAGCAGTACTTC. Translation: CSVEGAGGRDEQYF.

This chain joins TRBV7-6 and TRBJ2-2, with a weak D call TRBD1 (6 bases). V was clipped by 5 bases and J by 0 bases, with 13 bases between them. The CDR3 runs 16 residues. CDR1 is SGHVS, CDR2 FNYEAQ, per germline. The CDR3 is CASSSFGGANTGELFF. CDR3 coding DNA: TGTGCCAGCAGCAGTTTTGGGGGCGCGAACACCGGGGAGCTGTTTTTT.

This chain connects TRBV19 to TRBJ2-7, with D uncertain. CDR1 is LNHDA, CDR2 SQIVND, per germline (reference sequence). This CDR3 has 14 amino acids. Trimming shortened V by 0 bases and J by 0 bases, and 6 bases separated the two germline ends. CDR3 in amino acids: CASSIDADSYEQYF. In DNA, the CDR3 is TGTGCCAGTAGTATAGACGCGGACTCCTACGAGCAGTACTTC. Full variable domain (missing parts from reference TRBV19 and TRBJ2-7): DGGITQSPKYLFRKEGQNVTLSCEQNLNHDAMYWYRQDPGQGLRLIYYSQIVNDFQKGDIAEGYSVSREKKESFPLTVTSAQKNPTAFYLCASSIDADSYEQYFGPGTRLTVT.

There are many counts of this clone. The chain recombines TRBV10-3 with TRBJ1-4, with a tentative D call TRBD1 (5 bases). Germline-derived CDR1 and CDR2 are ENHRY and SYGVKD. The V end lost 8 bases, the J end lost 7 bases, and 20 bases lay between the germline ends. The length of the CDR3 is 15 residues. The CDR3 reads CAIQRTGGISEKLFF. In DNA form, the CDR3 reads TGTGCCATCCAGCGTACAGGCGGAATATCTGAAAAACTGTTTTTT.

The chain couples TRBV9 to TRBJ1-2, with 7 positions matching TRBD1. CDR1 SGDLS and CDR2 YYNGEE come from the germline V gene. The CDR3 spans 16 residues. J lost 2 bases, V lost 4 bases, and 11 bases had no gene match. The CDR3 loop is CASSTRQGGGNYGYTF. CDR3 nucleotide sequence: TGTGCCAGCAGCACGAGACAGGGAGGGGGAAACTATGGCTACACCTTC. Variable domain in full (rest from reference TRBV9 and TRBJ1-2): DSGVTQTPKHLITATGQRVTLRCSPRSGDLSVYWYQQSLDQGLQFLIQYYNGEERAKGNILERFSAQQFPDLHSELNLSSLELGDSALYFCASSTRQGGGNYGYTFGSGTRLTVV.

The chain employs TRBV14 and TRBJ2-1; D remains unclear. Germline CDR1 is SGHDN and CDR2 is FVKESK. This CDR3 has 15 residues. V lost 3 bases and J 0 bases, leaving 9 bases between the germline ends. The CDR3 DNA follows: TGTGCCAGCAGCCAGCTGGGAAGCTCCTACAATGAGCAGTTCTTC. It codes for CASSQLGSSYNEQFF.

The chain combines TRBV5-1 with TRBJ1-2; unclear D gene. CDR1 is SGHRS, CDR2 YFSETQ, per germline. V lost 0 bases and J lost 2, with 8 bases in between. The CDR3 is 14 amino acids. In DNA form, the CDR3 reads TGCGCCAGCAGCTTGGAGTCGGCGAACTATGGCTACACCTTC. Protein product: CASSLESANYGYTF. Full variable domain (rest looked up from reference TRBV5-1 and TRBJ1-2): KAGVTQTPRYLIKTRGQQVTLSCSPISGHRSVSWYQQTPGQGLQFLFEYFSETQRNKGNFPGRFSGRQFSNSRSEMNVSTLELGDSALYLCASSLESANYGYTFGSGTRLTVV.

The V gene is TRBV7-8, the J gene TRBJ2-7, with TRBD1 matching 9 bases. Germline CDR1 and CDR2: SGHVS and FQNEAQ. J gave up 1 base and V 0 bases, and 10 bases lay outside the gene matches. This CDR3 spans 18 amino acids. The CDR3, as DNA: TGTGCCAGCAGCTTAGCGTTACTCGGGACAGGGCTTTCCTACGAGCAGTACTTC. Protein product: CASSLALLGTGLSYEQYF.

This clone is labeled large. The chain links TRBV11-2 to TRBJ2-1; TRBD2 matches at 13 bases. The V gene's germline CDR1 is SGHAT and CDR2 FQNNGV. Germline trimming cut 5 bases from V and 7 bases from J; bases unmatched to any gene: 2. CDR3 length: 14 residues. CDR3 DNA sequence: TGTGCCAGCAGCCGGACTAGCGGGAGTAATGAGCAGTTCTTC. The encoded protein is CASSRTSGSNEQFF.

The chain is built from TRBV6-1 and TRBJ2-7; D is undetermined. Germline loops: CDR1 MNHNS, CDR2 SASEGT. Trimming removed 4 bases at V and 7 bases at J, with 14 bases between. The CDR3 length is 13 residues. The CDR3 sequence is CASSGASLGEQYF. As DNA, the CDR3 is TGTGCCAGCAGTGGCGCCTCCCTCGGGGAGCAGTACTTC.

This chain links TRBV7-6 with TRBJ1-2; TRBD1 might be the D (6 bases). V lost 8 bases, J lost 5 bases, and 18 bases lay in between. Germline CDR1 reads SGHVS; CDR2 reads FNYEAQ. The CDR3 has 14 residues. CDR3: CASGRGQGIYGYTF. The CDR3 DNA reads as TGTGCCAGCGGCCGGGGGCAGGGAATATATGGCTACACCTTC.

The chain employs TRBV18 and TRBJ2-7; TRBD1 aligns across 7 bases. The CDR3 has 13 residues. The ends lost 3 bases at V and 5 bases at J; junction bases unmatched: 4. Germline CDR1 and CDR2: KGHSH and LQKENI. CDR3: CASSPLTGDEQYF. The CDR3 nucleotides are TGTGCCAGCTCACCGCTAACAGGGGACGAGCAGTACTTC. The full variable domain, with the rest looked up from reference TRBV18 and TRBJ2-7, is NAGVMQNPRHLVRRRGQEARLRCSPMKGHSHVYWYRQLPEEGLKFMVYLQKENIIDESGMPKERFSAEFPKEGPSILRIQQVVRGDSAAYFCASSPLTGDEQYFGPGTRLTVT.

This clone turned up a few times. V and J are TRBV4-1 and TRBJ2-7, with D perhaps assigned TRBD1 or TRBD2 (6 bases each). Trimming took 4 bases from V and 1 from J, leaving 17 bases between them. Germline V gives CDR1 MGHRA, CDR2 YSYEKL. The CDR3 covers 16 residues. CDR3 sequence (DNA): TGCGCCAGCAGCCCATCGGGAAGAGGGGGGTCCTACGAGCAGTACTTC. It codes for CASSPSGRGGSYEQYF.

The rearrangement links TRBV11-3 to TRBJ2-7; 10 nucleotides line up with TRBD1. Germline trimming cut 5 bases from V and 3 bases from J; bases unmatched to any gene: 7. In germline, CDR1 is SGHNT, CDR2 YENEEA. The CDR3 covers 15 residues. The CDR3 DNA reads TGTGCCAGCAGCACCCGGGACAGGGGATACTACGAGCAGTACTTC. It codes for CASSTRDRGYYEQYF.